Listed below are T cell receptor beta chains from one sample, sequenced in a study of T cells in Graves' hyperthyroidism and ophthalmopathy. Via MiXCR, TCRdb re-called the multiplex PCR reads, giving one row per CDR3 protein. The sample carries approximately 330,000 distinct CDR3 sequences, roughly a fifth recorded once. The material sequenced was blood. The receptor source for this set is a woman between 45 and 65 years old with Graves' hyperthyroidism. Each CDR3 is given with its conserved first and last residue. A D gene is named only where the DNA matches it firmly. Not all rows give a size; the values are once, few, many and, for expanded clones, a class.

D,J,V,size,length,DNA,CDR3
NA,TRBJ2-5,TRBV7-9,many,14,TGTGCCAGCAGTCAGGGACTCCTAAAAGAGACCCAGTACTTC,CASSQGLLKETQYF
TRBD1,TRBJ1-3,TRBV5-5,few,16,TGTGCCAGCAGCTTCGGGACAGGGGCCTCTGGAAACACCATATATTTT,CASSFGTGASGNTIYF
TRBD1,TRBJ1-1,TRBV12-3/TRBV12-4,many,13,TGTGCCAGCAGTTCCGACAGGGACACTGAAGCTTTCTTT,CASSSDRDTEAFF
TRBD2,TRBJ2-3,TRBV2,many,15,TGTGCCAGCAGGGGACTAGCGGGAGCCACAGATACGCAGTATTTT,CASRGLAGATDTQYF
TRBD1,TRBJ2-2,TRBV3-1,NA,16,TGTGCCAGCAGCCTTTCCGGGACAGGGGCCACCGGGGAGCTGTTTTTT,CASSLSGTGATGELFF
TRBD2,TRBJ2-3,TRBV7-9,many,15,TGTGCCAGCAGTCCGGGACTAGCGGCCACAGATACGCAGTATTTT,CASSPGLAATDTQYF
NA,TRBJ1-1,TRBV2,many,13,TGTGCCAGCAGTGAGTGGGAGATCACTGAAGCTTTCTTT,CASSEWEITEAFF
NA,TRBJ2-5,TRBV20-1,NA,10,TGCAGTGGATTCAAAGAGACCCAGTACTTC,CSGFKETQYF
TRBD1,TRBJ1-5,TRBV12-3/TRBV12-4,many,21,TGTGCCAGCAGCCCCGTTCCCCGAGGGACAGGACCGCTTTTAGAGACTCAGCCCCAGCATTTT,CASSPVPRGTGPLLETQPQHF
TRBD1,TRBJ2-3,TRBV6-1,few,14,TGTGCCAGCAGAACCGTTACAGGGGCAGATACGCAGTATTTT,CASRTVTGADTQYF
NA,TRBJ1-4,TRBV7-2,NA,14,TGTGCCAGCAGTTTAATGGGGTATAATGAAAAACTGTTTTTT,CASSLMGYNEKLFF
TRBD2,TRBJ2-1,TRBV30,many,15,TGTGCCTGGAGGGGACTAGCGGCTACCTACAATGAGCAGTTCTTC,CAWRGLAATYNEQFF
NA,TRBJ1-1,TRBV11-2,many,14,TGTGCCAGCAGCTGGGACCTACGTGCCGCTGAAGCTTTCTTT,CASSWDLRAAEAFF
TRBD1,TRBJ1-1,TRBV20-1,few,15,TGCAGTGCTAAATTAACAGGGGCCATGAACACTGAAGCTTTCTTT,CSAKLTGAMNTEAFF
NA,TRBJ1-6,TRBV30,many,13,TGTGCCTGGAGTGCGGGGAATAATTCACCCCTCCACTTT,CAWSAGNNSPLHF
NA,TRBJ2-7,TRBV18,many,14,TGTGCCAGCTCACCGCCGGGACACTTATACGAGCAGTACTTC,CASSPPGHLYEQYF
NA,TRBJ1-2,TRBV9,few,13,TGTGCCAGCAGCGTAGTAGGAAACTATGGCTACACCTTC,CASSVVGNYGYTF
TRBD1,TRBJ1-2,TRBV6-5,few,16,TGTGCCAGCAGTTACTCGAGTCTTACAGGGGCGAATGGCTACACCTTC,CASSYSSLTGANGYTF
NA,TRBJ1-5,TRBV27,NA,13,TGTGCCAGCAGCCCCGGGGTGCTCCAGCCCCAGCATTTT,CASSPGVLQPQHF
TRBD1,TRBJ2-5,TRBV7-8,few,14,TGTGCCAGCAGCCACGGGACAGTCCGGGAGACCCAGTACTTC,CASSHGTVRETQYF
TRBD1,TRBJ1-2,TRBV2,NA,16,TGTGCCAGCAGTGAAGCGCTTCGTTCGGGACAGGGAGGCTACACCTTC,CASSEALRSGQGGYTF
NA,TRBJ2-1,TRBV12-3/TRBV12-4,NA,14,TGTGCCATTGCGGCCGGGGTGTCCTACAATGAGCAGTTCTTC,CAIAAGVSYNEQFF
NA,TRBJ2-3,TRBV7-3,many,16,TGTGCCAGCAGCCCTCGACAGAGAGGAAGGACAGATACGCAGTATTTT,CASSPRQRGRTDTQYF
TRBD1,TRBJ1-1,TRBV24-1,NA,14,TGTGCCACCAGTGATCGACAGGGGGGCACTGAAGCTTTCTTT,CATSDRQGGTEAFF
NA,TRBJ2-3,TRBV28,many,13,TGTGCCAGCAGATTAGGGAACACAGATACGCAGTATTTT,CASRLGNTDTQYF
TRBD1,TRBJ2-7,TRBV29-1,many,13,TGCAGCGTTGAAACGACAGGGAACTACGAGCAGTACTTC,CSVETTGNYEQYF
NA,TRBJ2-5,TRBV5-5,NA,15,TGTGCCAGCAGCTTGGTATGGGACCCGGAAGAGACCCAGTACTTC,CASSLVWDPEETQYF
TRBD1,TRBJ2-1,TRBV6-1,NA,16,TGTGCCAGCAGTGACACACAGGGGAGCTCCTACAATGAGCAGTCCTTC,CASSDTQGSSYNEQSF
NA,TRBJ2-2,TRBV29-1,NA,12,TGCAGCGGCAGACAGGTCGCCGGGGAGCTGTTTTTT,CSGRQVAGELFF
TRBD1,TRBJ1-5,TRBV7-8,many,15,TGTGCCAGCAGCTTAGTCGGGACAGGGGGAGGGACCCAGCATTTT,CASSLVGTGGGTQHF
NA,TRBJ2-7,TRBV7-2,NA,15,TGTGCCAGCAGTACCGGGGACTCACTCTCCTACGAGCAGTACTTC,CASSTGDSLSYEQYF